The clone carrying this TCR beta chain was detected only a few times. This record comes from a study of T cells after yellow fever vaccination. The study made its TCR cDNA through 5'RACE template switching. That step introduced a universal primer site along with UMIs. Each CDR3 protein is one row after TCRdb ran MiXCR on the 5' RACE reads. This table holds 400,000 to 650,000 distinct CDR3 sequences, 21% found once. The CDR3 loop spans 15 amino acids. The junction had 6 bases not matched to a gene; V was cut back by 4 bases and J by 3 bases. Per germline, CDR1 SGHTA and CDR2 FQGNSA. This chain joins TRBV7-2 and TRBJ2-7, with 10 bases that match TRBD2. This clonotype was sampled from a man in his late teens or twenties who received the YFV17D yellow fever vaccine. Sequenced material: PBMCs, taken approximately 22 days after the first yellow fever vaccination. CDR3 loop: CASSSQAGGNYEQYV. The CDR3 bases are TGTGCCAGCAGCTCCCAAGCGGGGGGGAACTACGAGCAGTACGTC.